The T cell receptor (beta chain) described here comes from a study of OX40 agonist ivuxolimab in advanced cancers. Study-wide context: Enrollees could have had prior anti-PD-1, anti-PD-L1 or anti-CTLA-4 therapy, which 30% to 50% had received.

Data came from immunoSEQ multiplex PCR; TCRdb stores just in-frame clones and leaves some out. The table has 75,000 to 95,000 clones, 92% seen once. This clone has a handful of counts. Its antigen remains unknown. The CDR3 covers 13 residues. The V and J ends lost 2 bases and 1 base respectively, with 6 bases between them. In germline, CDR1 is ENHRY, CDR2 SYGVKD. Blood samples were obtained at baseline, cycle 4 day 1, and cycle 7 day 1. Study-wide findings and caveats: Expanded clones belonging to CD8+ T cells outnumbered, on average, those of CD4+. CD4+ and CD8+ blood T cells expanded clonally by week 6 at 0.1 to 3.0 mg/kg.

The sequence derives from an adult with an advanced solid tumor such as melanoma, head and neck, liver or kidney cancer. This material consisted of CD4+ or CD8+ T cells sorted from blood, taken in a trial of the OX40 agonist ivuxolimab. V and J are TRBV10-3 and TRBJ2-7, with D possibly matching TRBD2 (6 bases). CDR3 loop: CAISEAGSYEQYF. Here the CDR3 DNA reads TGTGCCATCAGTGAGGCGGGGTCCTACGAGCAGTACTTC.